The 22 T cell receptor beta chains given below trace back to one sample, sequenced in a study of cytomegalovirus exposure and HLA in healthy donors. 60 Vbeta and 13 Jbeta primers were used in PCR. Using immunoSEQ multiplex PCR, the repertoire was profiled, and TCRdb retains in-frame clones only, with some absent. The sample consists of approximately 110,000 clones, 65% to 85% of them appearing once. Sequencing was performed on PBMCs. These receptors came from a woman aged 18-29 years in good health and CMV-seronegative.

The rearrangement uses TRBV19 and TRBJ1-3, with D perhaps TRBD1 (6 bases). The CDR3 contains 14 residues. Germline loops: CDR1 LNHDA, CDR2 SQIVND (reference sequence). Trimming left V 1 base short and J 2 bases short, with 6 bases between. The CDR3, as DNA: TGTGCCAGTAGTATAGCAGGGGCTGGAAACACCATATATTTT. Its translation is CASSIAGAGNTIYF.

This clone has only one observation. The CDR3: CASRDTGSNQPQHF. The CDR3 DNA follows: TGTGCCAGCAGGGATACAGGGTCCAATCAGCCCCAGCATTTT. The V and J genes are TRBV2 and TRBJ1-5; D may be TRBD1 (6 bases). Trimming took off 6 bases at V and 3 bases at J, with 12 bases between the two ends. The CDR3 has 14 amino acids. CDR1 and CDR2 (germline): SNHLY, FYNNEI.

This clone has just a few counts. V and J are TRBV4-1 and TRBJ2-7; 7 bases are a match to TRBD2. With 1 base clipped from V and 7 bases from J, the junction kept 10 bases outside the gene matches. CDR3 length: 15 residues. Germline V CDR1 and CDR2: MGHRA, YSYEKL. CDR3 DNA: TGCGCCAGCAGCCAAGTCCCTAGCGGACCCATTGAGCAGTACTTC. As protein: CASSQVPSGPIEQYF.

This clone is a singleton in its sample. The rearrangement joins TRBV7-2 to TRBJ1-1; 10 bases match TRBD1. The CDR3 is made up of 16 amino acids. J was trimmed by 4 bases and V by 5 bases; bases with no gene match: 10. Germline V gene lookup returns CDR1 SGHTA and CDR2 FQGNSA. CDR3 nucleotide sequence: TGTGCCAGCAGCATTCCCGGGACAGGGGATTTCACTGAAGCTTTCTTT. Its protein product is CASSIPGTGDFTEAFF.

The rearrangement links TRBV7-6 to TRBJ1-5; 9 positions agree with TRBD1. The CDR3 consists of 13 residues. Germline CDR1 SGHVS, CDR2 FNYEAQ. V lost 4 bases, J lost 8 bases, and 3 bases stayed unmatched. Here the CDR3 reads CASSSRQGEPQHF. DNA for the CDR3: TGTGCCAGCAGCTCGAGACAGGGGGAGCCCCAGCATTTT.

The chain couples TRBV10-3 to TRBJ1-1; TRBD1 might be the D (5 bases). Germline V gene sequence: CDR1 ENHRY, CDR2 SYGVKD. The V gene lost 2 bases and the J gene lost 3 bases, with 10 bases spanning the gap. The CDR3 is 14 residues long. The CDR3: CAISENGGDTEAFF. In DNA, the CDR3 is TGTGCCATCAGTGAGAACGGGGGGGACACTGAAGCTTTCTTT.

V and J are TRBV7-9 and TRBJ1-2; D uncertain. Per the germline V gene, CDR1 is SEHNR and CDR2 is FQNEAQ (reference sequence). CDR3 length: 13 residues. The V gene lost 5 bases and the J gene lost 7 bases, with 14 bases spanning the gap. CDR3 in DNA: TGTGCCAGCAGCCCTGAGGCGATAGGTGGCTACACCTTC. This codes for CASSPEAIGGYTF.

The chain couples TRBV10-2 to TRBJ1-2, with D possibly TRBD1 on 5 matching bases. CDR3 length: 13 amino acids. Trimming took 3 bases from V and 3 from J, leaving 8 bases between them. Germline V lookup: CDR1 WSHSY, CDR2 SAAADI. The CDR3 coding sequence is TGCGCCAGCAGTGAATGGACATACTATGGCTACACCTTC. Translation gives CASSEWTYYGYTF.

This chain connects TRBV19 to TRBJ2-7; TRBD1 might be the D (5 bases). Trimming removed 5 bases from V and 1 base from J, with 12 bases in between. The CDR3 covers 14 residues. Per germline, CDR1 LNHDA and CDR2 SQIVND (reference sequence). CDR3 sequence (DNA): TGTGCCAGTAGTCCCACTACAGGATCCTACGAGCAGTACTTC. Its protein is CASSPTTGSYEQYF.

V is TRBV28 and J is TRBJ1-2; a possible D gene is TRBD1 (6 bases). V lost 7 bases, J lost 8 bases, and 26 bases lay in between. The CDR3 spans 16 residues. Germline assignment: CDR1 MDHEN and CDR2 SYDVKM. CDR3 sequence reads: CASILSKGVDSAGYTF. The CDR3 bases are TGTGCCAGCATTCTTAGTAAGGGGGTTGACTCAGCGGGCTACACCTTC.

The gene calls are TRBV19 and TRBJ2-7; 7 nucleotides match TRBD1. This CDR3 is built from 13 residues. Germline V gene data show CDR1 as LNHDA and CDR2 as SQIVND (reference sequence). Losses at the gene ends were 4 bases for V and 4 bases for J; bases not matched to a gene: 4. The CDR3 nucleotides are TGTGCCAGTAGTACGACAGGGACGTACGAGCAGTACTTC. Its translation is CASSTTGTYEQYF.

This clone turned up a few times. This sequence joins TRBV2 and TRBJ1-1; TRBD1 is a possible D gene (5 bases). V lost 5 bases, J lost 0 bases, and 19 bases lay in between. The CDR3 is made up of 17 amino acids. In germline, CDR1 is SNHLY, CDR2 FYNNEI. Here the CDR3 DNA reads TGTGCCAGCAGTTCTCGGGGACGGAGGGCATTGAACACTGAAGCTTTCTTT. Encoded protein: CASSSRGRRALNTEAFF.

This chain uses TRBV6-1 with TRBJ2-7; D is perhaps TRBD1 (5 bases). The V end was cut by 0 bases, the J end by 2 bases, with 11 bases between. Germline CDR1 reads MNHNS; CDR2 reads SASEGT. The CDR3 covers 15 residues. The CDR3 DNA reads TGTGCCAGCAGTGAAGCGGGGCCAACAGCCTACGAGCAGTACTTC. This sequence encodes CASSEAGPTAYEQYF.

CDR3 bases: TGTGCCAGCAGCTTTAGTACAGTACCGAACACTGAAGCTTTCTTT. Translated: CASSFSTVPNTEAFF. The rearrangement links TRBV7-8 to TRBJ1-1; D gene ambiguous. CDR3 size: 15 residues. CDR1 and CDR2 from the germline V gene are SGHVS and FQNEAQ. The V and J ends lost 3 bases and 1 base respectively, with 12 bases between them.

In DNA form, the CDR3 reads TGTGCCAGCAGCACGACAGGGAAGGTTCGGGATAACAATGAGCAGTTCTTC. Translated, it gives CASSTTGKVRDNNEQFF. The rearrangement joins TRBV5-8 to TRBJ2-1; TRBD1 aligns across 7 bases. The J segment lost 5 bases and the V segment lost 4 bases, leaving 15 bases of the junction unmatched. This CDR3 spans 17 amino acids. The germline V gene has CDR1 SGHTS and CDR2 YDEGEE.

V gene TRBV29-1 combines with J gene TRBJ2-7; TRBD1 agrees at 9 bases. Germline assignment: CDR1 SQVTM and CDR2 ANQGSEA. Trimming cost V 1 base and J 3 bases; bases outside gene matches: 7. The CDR3 is 15 residues long. CDR3 loop: CSVEAGTGNFYEQYF. The CDR3 nucleotides read TGCAGCGTTGAAGCGGGGACAGGGAATTTCTACGAGCAGTACTTC.

The chain carries TRBV9 and TRBJ1-6, with TRBD1 identical over 8 bases. The V gene end was trimmed by 2 bases and the J gene end by 0 bases; junction bases not matched to a gene: 7. The CDR3 covers 18 residues. CDR1 is SGDLS and CDR2 is YYNGEE in the germline V gene. The CDR3 region is CASSVGQGATSYNSPLHF. DNA of the CDR3: TGTGCCAGCAGCGTCGGACAGGGTGCGACCTCCTATAATTCACCCCTCCACTTT.

The chain has TRBV25-1 and TRBJ1-5; 7 nucleotides align to TRBD1. The CDR3 is made up of 14 amino acids. The germline V gene encodes CDR1 MGHDK and CDR2 SYGVNS. V was clipped by 3 bases and J by 6 bases; unmatched bases: 5. CDR3: CASSDYRGSQPQHF. The CDR3 coding sequence is TGTGCCAGCAGTGATTACAGGGGTAGTCAGCCCCAGCATTTT.

The sample holds one count of this clone. The same CDR3 also results from other DNA sequences found in this sample. The chain joins TRBV28 to TRBJ1-1, with 7 nucleotides matching TRBD1. Trimming removed 6 bases from V and 5 bases from J; junction bases left unmatched: 6. The CDR3 extends over 13 amino acids. The germline gives CDR1 MDHEN, CDR2 SYDVKM. The CDR3 nucleotides read TGTGCCAGCAGCTTAACGACAGGGACTGAAGCTTTCTTT. As protein: CASSLTTGTEAFF. The whole variable domain, filled in from reference TRBV28 and TRBJ1-1, reads DVKVTQSSRYLVKRTGEKVFLECVQDMDHENMFWYRQDPGLGLRLIYFSYDVKMKEKGDIPEGYSVSREKKERFSLILESASTNQTSMYLCASSLTTGTEAFFGQGTRLTVV.

This rearrangement joins TRBV11-3 to TRBJ1-6; D gene uncertain. Trimming stripped 1 base from V and 3 bases from J, with 13 bases between. The CDR3 length is 17 residues. Germline CDR1 SGHNT, CDR2 YENEEA. CDR3 nucleotides: TGTGCCAGCAGCTTAGTCACGGGGTCTTTCTATAATTCACCCCTCCACTTT. This encodes CASSLVTGSFYNSPLHF.

V usage is TRBV5-1 and J usage is TRBJ2-1; possible D gene TRBD1, 6 bases. V lost 0 bases, J lost 7 bases, and 17 bases lay in between. The CDR3 is 16 amino acids. The V gene's germline CDR1 is SGHRS and CDR2 YFSETQ. The CDR3 region is CASSLDGTPEGNEQFF. In nucleotides, the CDR3 is TGCGCCAGCAGCTTGGATGGGACACCCGAGGGAAATGAGCAGTTCTTC.

The CDR3 DNA follows: TGTGCCAGCAGTTTAAACTCAGCGGGACAGGGAACAGATACGCAGTATTTT. Its protein product is CASSLNSAGQGTDTQYF. The chain employs TRBV28 and TRBJ2-3; TRBD1 aligns across 9 bases. The J segment lost 3 bases and the V segment lost 2 bases, leaving 9 bases of the junction unmatched. This CDR3 is 17 amino acids long. CDR1 and CDR2 (germline): MDHEN, SYDVKM.